This is a list of T cell receptor beta chains from one sample in a study of cytomegalovirus exposure and HLA in healthy donors. Libraries were prepared by immunoSEQ multiplex PCR; TCRdb keeps only in-frame clonotypes and omits some of them. The table records 150,000 to 200,000 clones, roughly four fifths of them present only once. Sample: PBMCs. Source of these receptors: a woman under 30 in good health and CMV-seropositive. The CDR3 runs from the conserved cysteine through the conserved F or W. The D gene is left open where the match is weak. Not every row has a clone size; where given, it reads once, few, many or a size class.

v_gene	j_gene	d_gene	abundance	len	CDR3nt	CDR3aa
TRBV30	TRBJ1-5	NA	NA	12	TGTGCCTGGAACCAGGGATCCCAGCCCCAGCATTTT	CAWNQGSQPQHF
TRBV4-1	TRBJ2-3	TRBD2	few	15	TGCGCCAGCAGCCAATTTAGCGGGAGCACAGATACGCAGTATTTT	CASSQFSGSTDTQYF
TRBV5-1	TRBJ2-5	TRBD1	NA	14	TGCGCCAGCAGCCTTGGGACAGAAGGAGAGACCCAGTACTTC	CASSLGTEGETQYF
TRBV7-9	TRBJ2-3	NA	NA	15	TGTGCCGGCCATACGGGGGTCCGGGACACAGATACGCAGTATTTT	CAGHTGVRDTDTQYF
TRBV7-6	TRBJ1-1	NA	once	13	TGTGCCAGCAGCTCGGCGGGGAACACTGAAGCTTTCTTT	CASSSAGNTEAFF
TRBV6-5	TRBJ1-1	NA	NA	13	TGTGCCAGCAGTCATACGGGCAAAGGAGGAGCTTTCTTT	CASSHTGKGGAFF
TRBV7-6	TRBJ2-3	NA	few	16	TGTGCCAGCAGCTGGACCGTGGAGGGAAGCACAGATACGCAGTATTTT	CASSWTVEGSTDTQYF
TRBV27	TRBJ1-5	NA	once	15	TGTGCCAGCAGTTTGGTCGGGTCGAGCCATCAGCCCCAGCATTTT	CASSLVGSSHQPQHF
TRBV6-4	TRBJ2-2	TRBD1	few	15	TGTGCCAGCAGCCGGGGACAGGGGGCTTCCGGGGAGCTGTTTTTT	CASSRGQGASGELFF
TRBV4-3	TRBJ1-2	NA	NA	17	TGCGCCAGCAGCCTTGATGACAGGAGCGTGGTGGAATATGGCTACACCTTC	CASSLDDRSVVEYGYTF
TRBV4-2	TRBJ2-1	TRBD2	NA	16	TGTGCCAGCAGCCTGGGACTAGCGGGGGGGCCGAATGAGCAGTTCTTC	CASSLGLAGGPNEQFF
TRBV7-2	TRBJ1-5	NA	NA	14	TGTGCCAGCGGCGACCGGGAGAGAGGTCTGCCCCAGCATTTT	CASGDRERGLPQHF
TRBV19	TRBJ2-5	TRBD1	few	14	TGTGCCAGTAGTACCAGACAGGGGCAAGAGACCCAGTACTTC	CASSTRQGQETQYF
TRBV7-3	TRBJ1-1	NA	NA	15	TGTGCCAGCAGCCCCGTCGGAGGGCCCGGCACTGAAGCTTTCTTT	CASSPVGGPGTEAFF
TRBV6-6	TRBJ1-5	TRBD1	few	14	TGTGCCAGCACGGCTACACAGGGGGGGCAGCCCCAGCATTTT	CASTATQGGQPQHF
TRBV5-4	TRBJ1-2	NA	once	12	TGTGCCAGCAGGGTGCGGGGCGCCGGCTACACCTTC	CASRVRGAGYTF
TRBV11-3	TRBJ1-2	TRBD1	NA	13	TGTGCCAGCAGTGGACAGGGTGCCCGCGGCTACACCTTC	CASSGQGARGYTF
TRBV7-9	TRBJ1-1	NA	NA	18	TGTGCCAGCAGCTTCCTCAGAATGAGGGGGTTTCAGAACACTGAAGCTTTCTTT	CASSFLRMRGFQNTEAFF
TRBV21-1	TRBJ2-1	NA	once	16	TGTGCCAGCAGCAAAGCTCTAGCGGGGAGTTGCAATGAGCAGTTCTTC	CASSKALAGSCNEQFF
TRBV2	TRBJ2-5	NA	NA	15	TGTGCCAGCAGGGAAGGACAGACCTATCAAGAGACCCAGTACTTC	CASREGQTYQETQYF
TRBV5-5	TRBJ2-7	TRBD1	NA	15	TGTGCCAGCAGCTTCCGAACCGGGACAGGGCACGAGCAGTACTTC	CASSFRTGTGHEQYF
TRBV12-5	TRBJ1-1	NA	NA	14	TGTGCTAGTGGTCCGGGGGATAGGGCCGCTGAAGCTTTCTTT	CASGPGDRAAEAFF
TRBV9	TRBJ2-2	NA	NA	14	TGTGCCAGCAGCGACAGACGGAACACCGGGGAGCTGTTTTTT	CASSDRRNTGELFF
TRBV4-3	TRBJ2-3	NA	NA	16	TGCGCCAGCAGCCAAGATTCGGGGAAATACACAGATACGCAGTATTTT	CASSQDSGKYTDTQYF
TRBV30	TRBJ1-1	TRBD1	NA	11	TGTGCCTGGAGACCGAGGGGGCGGGCTTTCTTT	CAWRPRGRAFF
TRBV6-1	TRBJ2-5	TRBD2	once	16	TGTGCCAGCAGTGCGAGACGCGGGGGGCGGGGAGAGACCCAGTACTTC	CASSARRGGRGETQYF
TRBV20-1	TRBJ1-2	NA	NA	11	TGCAGTGCTAGCAGGGGTTTTGGCTACACCTTC	CSASRGFGYTF
TRBV2	TRBJ1-4	NA	few	13	TGTGCCAGCAGTGGGACAGCTAATGAAAAACTGTTTTTT	CASSGTANEKLFF
TRBV7-2	TRBJ2-7	TRBD1	few	13	TGTGCCAGCAGATCCGGGACAGGGTACGAGCAGTACTTC	CASRSGTGYEQYF
TRBV14	TRBJ2-1	NA	few	14	TGTGCCAGCAGTCGACCACCCTGGGAGATCGGGCAGTTCTTC	CASSRPPWEIGQFF
TRBV20-1	TRBJ1-2	NA	once	11	TGCAGTGCTCTTACAGGGTTGGAGCTCACCTTC	CSALTGLELTF
TRBV4-1	TRBJ2-1	TRBD1	NA	15	TGCGCCAGCAGCCAAGCCGGGACAGGGAACAATGAGCAGTTCTTC	CASSQAGTGNNEQFF
TRBV18	TRBJ1-1	NA	NA	13	TGTGCCAGCTCACCAAATCCAGACACTGAAGCTTTCTTT	CASSPNPDTEAFF
TRBV21-1	TRBJ1-6	NA	NA	15	TGTGCCAGCAGCAAAATTCGACAGGGTAACTCACCCCTCCACTTT	CASSKIRQGNSPLHF
TRBV7-3	TRBJ2-1	NA	NA	15	TGTGCCAGCAGCCTCGAGGTAGCGGCTAACAATGAGCAGTTCTTC	CASSLEVAANNEQFF
TRBV6-1	TRBJ2-7	NA	NA	13	TGTGCCAGCAGTGCGTCTCGGAGGTACGAGCAGTACTTC	CASSASRRYEQYF
TRBV19	TRBJ1-4	NA	NA	15	TGTGCCAGTAGTATCCGGTCTTCAACTAATGAAAAACTGTTTTTT	CASSIRSSTNEKLFF
TRBV5-1	TRBJ1-2	NA	NA	15	TGCGCCAGCAGCATCGGACCGGACGGGGATTATGGCTACACCTTC	CASSIGPDGDYGYTF
TRBV19	TRBJ2-1	NA	once	14	TGTGCCAGTAGTATAGTAGCAGTGACGAATGAGCAGTTCTTC	CASSIVAVTNEQFF
TRBV5-1	TRBJ1-1	NA	NA	12	TGCGCCAGCAGCTTGTCGGGCACTGAAGCTTTCTTT	CASSLSGTEAFF
TRBV4-1	TRBJ2-1	TRBD2	NA	17	TGCGCCAGCAGCCACGGGAGGAGCGGGGGCCTTACTAATGAGCAGTTCTTC	CASSHGRSGGLTNEQFF
TRBV5-1	TRBJ1-2	NA	NA	16	TGCGCCAGCAGCCTTACATTCGGGGACACCCTCTATGGCTACACCTTC	CASSLTFGDTLYGYTF
TRBV4-1	TRBJ1-3	TRBD1	NA	14	TGCGCCAGCAGCCAAACAGGGGGCGGCCACACCATATATTTT	CASSQTGGGHTIYF
TRBV28	TRBJ2-7	TRBD1	few	15	TGTGCCAGCAGCCAACCGGGGACAGGGTACTACGAGCAGTACTTC	CASSQPGTGYYEQYF
TRBV4-1	TRBJ2-5	TRBD2	NA	20	TGCGCCAGCAGCCAAGATCGGTGGGAGGTCGGGGGGGACGGTTCAGAGACCCAGTACTTC	CASSQDRWEVGGDGSETQYF
TRBV5-1	TRBJ2-5	TRBD1	NA	15	TGCGCCAGCAGCTTGGTTTCCGGGACAGGGGAGACCCAGTACTTC	CASSLVSGTGETQYF
TRBV4-1	TRBJ1-2	TRBD1	NA	14	TGCGCCAGCAGCCTACCGGGACAGGGCGGTGGCTACACCTTC	CASSLPGQGGGYTF
TRBV6-5	TRBJ1-2	NA	NA	16	TGTGCCAGCAGTTACTCTGGTTCGGGACTTACCCATGGCTACACCTTC	CASSYSGSGLTHGYTF
TRBV5-5	TRBJ2-2	TRBD1	NA	15	TGTGCCAGTAAGACCGGGACAGGGGTGACCGGGGAGCTGTTTTTT	CASKTGTGVTGELFF
TRBV5-5	TRBJ2-7	NA	few	14	TGTGCCAGCAGCTTCTCAGGGGGGACCTACGAGCAGTACTTC	CASSFSGGTYEQYF